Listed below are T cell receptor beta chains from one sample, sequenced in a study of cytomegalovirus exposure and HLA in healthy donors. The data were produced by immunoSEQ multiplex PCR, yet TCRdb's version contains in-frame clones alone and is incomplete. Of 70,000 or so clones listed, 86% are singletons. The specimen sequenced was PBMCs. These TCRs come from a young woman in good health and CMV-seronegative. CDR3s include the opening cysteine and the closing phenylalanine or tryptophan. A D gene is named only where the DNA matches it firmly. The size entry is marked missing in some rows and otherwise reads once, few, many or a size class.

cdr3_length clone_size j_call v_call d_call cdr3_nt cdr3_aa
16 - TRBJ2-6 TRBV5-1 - TGCGCCAGCAGATCAGACCAGGTCTCTGGGGCCAACGTCCTGACTTTC CASRSDQVSGANVLTF
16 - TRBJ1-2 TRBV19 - TGTGCCAGTAGTACAGGGGCTACTGGAGCTAACTATGGCTACACCTTC CASSTGATGANYGYTF
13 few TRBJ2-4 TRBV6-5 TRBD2 TGTGCCAGCAGCTTAGCGGGATGGAACATTCAGTACTTC CASSLAGWNIQYF
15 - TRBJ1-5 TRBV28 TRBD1 TGTGCCAGCAGTTCAAACCAGGGGGTGGGACAGCCCCAGCATTTT CASSSNQGVGQPQHF
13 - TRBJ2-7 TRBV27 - TGTGCCAGCAGCCCCCCCTACTCCTACGAGCAGTACTTC CASSPPYSYEQYF
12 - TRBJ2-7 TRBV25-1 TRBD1 TGTGCCAGCAGTCCGGGACAGGGTTTGAAGCACTTC CASSPGQGLKHF
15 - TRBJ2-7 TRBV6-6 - TGTGCCAGCAGTCACGGTACAGGAAGCTCCTACGAGCAGTACTTC CASSHGTGSSYEQYF
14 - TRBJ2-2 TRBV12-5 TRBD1 TGTGCTAGTGGTTCCGGACAGGGGACCGGGGAGCTGTTTTTT CASGSGQGTGELFF
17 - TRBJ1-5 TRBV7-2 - TGTGCCAGCAGCTTAGCCCGGACATCCTATAGCAATCAGCCCCAGCATTTT CASSLARTSYSNQPQHF
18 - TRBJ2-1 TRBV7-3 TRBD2 TGTGCCAGCAGCTTAGAAGCCCTTAGCGGGAGCTCCTACAATGAGCAGTTCTTC CASSLEALSGSSYNEQFF
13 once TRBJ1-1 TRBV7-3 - TGTGCCAGCAGTCGGATCGGGGGCACTGAAGCTTTCTTT CASSRIGGTEAFF
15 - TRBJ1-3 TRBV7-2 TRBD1 TGTGCCAGCAGCTTAGAGGGGGCCTCTGGAAACACCATATATTTT CASSLEGASGNTIYF
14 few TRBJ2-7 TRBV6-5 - TGTGCCAGCAGTTACGCCGGGATTGACTACGAGCAGTACTTC CASSYAGIDYEQYF
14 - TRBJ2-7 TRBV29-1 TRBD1 TGCAGCGTTGCATCCTGGACAGGAACCTACGAGCAGTACTTC CSVASWTGTYEQYF
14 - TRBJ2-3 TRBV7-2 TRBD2 TGTGCCAGCAGCTTAGGAGCGGGAGCAGATACGCAGTATTTT CASSLGAGADTQYF
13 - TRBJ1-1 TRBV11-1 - TGTGCCAGCAGCCCCTCCGTGAACACTGAAGCTTTCTTT CASSPSVNTEAFF
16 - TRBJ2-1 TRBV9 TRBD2 TGTGCCAGCAGCGTAGCTACCCTAGCGGGAACGGGTGAGCAGTTCTTC CASSVATLAGTGEQFF
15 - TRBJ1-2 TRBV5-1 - TGCGCCAGCAGCCGTCGGGTAGGGGGGGAGGATGGCTACACCTTC CASSRRVGGEDGYTF
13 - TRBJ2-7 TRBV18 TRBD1 TGTGCCAGCTCACCGACAGGGGTTGGGGAGCAGTACTTC CASSPTGVGEQYF
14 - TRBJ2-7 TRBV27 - TGTGCCAGTAAAACCCCGAATACTCCCTACGAGCAGTACTTC CASKTPNTPYEQYF
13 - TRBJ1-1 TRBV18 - TGTGCCAGCTCACCAGCGGTGAACACTGAAGCTTTCTTT CASSPAVNTEAFF
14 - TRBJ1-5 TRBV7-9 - TGTGCCAGCAGCTTAGACAGGATCAATCAGCCCCAGCATTTT CASSLDRINQPQHF
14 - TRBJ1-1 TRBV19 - TGTGCCAGTCACAAAATTTCCAGGGACACTGAAGCTTTCTTT CASHKISRDTEAFF
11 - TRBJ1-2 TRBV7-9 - TGTGCCAGCATGGAGGATTATGGCTACACCTTC CASMEDYGYTF
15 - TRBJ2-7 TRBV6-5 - TGTGCCAGCGGAGAGGGGCAGGGGAGCTCCTACGAGCAGTACTTC CASGEGQGSSYEQYF
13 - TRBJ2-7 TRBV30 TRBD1 TGTGCCTGGAAAGGCGCAGGGGGCTACGAGCAGTACTTC CAWKGAGGYEQYF
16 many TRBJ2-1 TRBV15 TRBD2 TGTGCCACCAGCAGTCCGAGCGGGATCGAGTACAATGAGCAGTTCTTC CATSSPSGIEYNEQFF
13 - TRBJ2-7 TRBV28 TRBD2 TGTGCCAGCCGTCCCACTAGCGGACACGAGCAGTACTTC CASRPTSGHEQYF
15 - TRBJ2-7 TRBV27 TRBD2 TGTGCCAGCAGTTTAAGGCTAGCGGGAGCAAACGAGCAGTACTTC CASSLRLAGANEQYF
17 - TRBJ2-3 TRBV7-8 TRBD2 TGTGCCAGCAGCCTCCAGGTAGCGGGAGTAAGCACAGATACGCAGTATTTT CASSLQVAGVSTDTQYF
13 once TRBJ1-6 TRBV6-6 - TGTGCCAGCAGAGGTAGTAGGGGTTCACCCCTCCACTTT CASRGSRGSPLHF
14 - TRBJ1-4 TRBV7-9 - TGTGCCAGCAGCTTAGGACAGGAGTGGGAAAAACTGTTTTTT CASSLGQEWEKLFF
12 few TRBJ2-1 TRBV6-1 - TGTGCCAGCAGTGAGACAGGCCATGAGCAGTTCTTC CASSETGHEQFF
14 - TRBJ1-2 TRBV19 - TGTGCCAGTAGTATAGAGGGGAGAAGCTATGGCTACACCTTC CASSIEGRSYGYTF
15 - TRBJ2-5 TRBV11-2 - TGTGCCAGCAGGTCTCAGGGCGGGGCCCAAGAGACCCAGTACTTC CASRSQGGAQETQYF
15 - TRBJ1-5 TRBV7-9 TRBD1 TGTGCCAGCAGCTTGGGACAGGGAGACAATCAGCCCCAGCATTTT CASSLGQGDNQPQHF
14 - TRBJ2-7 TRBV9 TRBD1 TGTGCCAGCAGCCCGACAGGGGGTGTGTACGAGCAGTACTTC CASSPTGGVYEQYF
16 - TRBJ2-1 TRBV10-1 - TGCGCCAGCAGTGAGTCATCGGGAGCGACCTACAATGAGCAGTTCTTC CASSESSGATYNEQFF
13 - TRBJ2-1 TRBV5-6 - TGTGCCAGCAGCCCGGGGGATTACAATGAGCAGTTCTTC CASSPGDYNEQFF
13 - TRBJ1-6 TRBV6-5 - TGTGCCAGCAGTTTCCAAAATAATTCACCCCTCCACTTT CASSFQNNSPLHF
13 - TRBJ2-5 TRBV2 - TGTGCCAGCAGTGATGCGTACCAAGAGACCCAGTACTTC CASSDAYQETQYF
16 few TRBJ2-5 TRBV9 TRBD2 TGTGCCAGCAGCGTGAGACTAGCGGGAGACGAAGAGACCCAGTACTTC CASSVRLAGDEETQYF
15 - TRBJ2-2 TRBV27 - TGTGCCAGCAGTTTCGAGGGGGTGTACACCGGGGAGCTGTTTTTT CASSFEGVYTGELFF
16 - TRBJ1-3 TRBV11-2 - TGTGCCAGCAGCTTAGTTGGGAGCAGGCCTGGAAACACCATATATTTT CASSLVGSRPGNTIYF
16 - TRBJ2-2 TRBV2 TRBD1 TGTGCCAGCAGGGCCACTTCCGGGACAGGGGCCTCGGAGCTGTTTTTT CASRATSGTGASELFF
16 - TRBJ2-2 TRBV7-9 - TGTTCCAGCAGCCCCGTTCAAGGGGCTGGTACCGGGGAGCTGTTTTTT CSSSPVQGAGTGELFF
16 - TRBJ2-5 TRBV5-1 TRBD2 TGCGCCAGCAGCGCGCTCGGCAGCGGGGGCCAAGAGACCCAGTACTTC CASSALGSGGQETQYF
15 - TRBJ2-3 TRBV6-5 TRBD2 TGTGCCAGCATCTTTAGCGGGGCTGGGGCAGATACGCAGTATTTT CASIFSGAGADTQYF
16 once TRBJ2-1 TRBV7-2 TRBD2 TGTGCCAGCAGCTTCTCGGGGACTAGCGGTTACAATGAGCAGTTCTTC CASSFSGTSGYNEQFF
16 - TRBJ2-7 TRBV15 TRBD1 TGTGCCACCAGCAGAGATCCGGGACAGGGGCCCCACGAGCAGTACTTC CATSRDPGQGPHEQYF